The clone carrying this TCR beta chain has a single count. Antigen unknown. The assay was immunoSEQ multiplex PCR, and TCRdb's table has in-frame clones only and misses some. The sample includes tens of thousands of clones, roughly four fifths of them seen just once. The CDR3 sequence is 17 residues long. V was pared by 4 bases and J by 0 bases, with 16 bases between. Germline lookup yields CDR1 MNHNS and CDR2 SASEGT. These data are taken from a study of glioma-infiltrating T cells after dendritic cell vaccination. Study in general: Dendritic cells derived from monocytes and pulsed with autologous tumor lysate formed the vaccine. Points from the study as a whole: No direct clonality-survival link was found; a diverse polyclonal response may matter.

Time point specified: after dendritic cell vaccination, including at tumor progression/relapse. No glioblastoma patient carried an isocitrate dehydrogenase mutation. PBMC were collected before vaccination, two weeks after the third vaccination, and at progression. The sequence was collected from a human donor with glioblastoma. V is TRBV6-1 and J is TRBJ1-5; perhaps TRBD1 as D (6 bases). Sequencing was performed on blood, taken after dendritic cell vaccination. CDR3 sequence: CASSARTETYSNQPQHF. CDR3 sequence (DNA): TGTGCCAGCAGTGCCCGGACAGAAACATATAGCAATCAGCCCCAGCATTTT.